This record covers a single TCR beta chain. Its antigen is still unknown. Isolated RNA was reverse transcribed in full, so expressed TCRB transcripts were sequenced. Some clones are missing from TCRdb's copy, which holds only in-frame ones; the method was immunoSEQ multiplex PCR. There are hundreds of thousands of clones in the sample; over 10% occur only once, and approximately 0.02% lies in the top ten. The junction had 1 base not matched to a gene; V was cut back by 4 bases and J by 5 bases. Germline V gene sequence: CDR1 SNHLY, CDR2 FYNNEI. This CDR3 is built from 12 residues. This record comes from a study of beta chain features in type 1 diabetes. Study findings and constraints: The study found moderately but significantly shorter TCRB CDR3s in all four CD4+ subsets of Type 1 diabetes patients. Type 1 diabetes patients had VDJ junctions that carried fewer insertions and more deletions. A potential PCR bias toward shorter templates would be equal in patient and control samples.

The rearrangement joins TRBV2 to TRBJ1-2, with 7 bases identical to TRBD1. The sequenced sample was naive CD4+ T cells from blood. The receptor was derived from a man between 18 and 35 years old with type 1 diabetes. The CDR3 loop reads CASSATGYGYTF. The CDR3 region has the DNA TGTGCCAGCAGTGCGACAGGGTATGGCTACACCTTC.